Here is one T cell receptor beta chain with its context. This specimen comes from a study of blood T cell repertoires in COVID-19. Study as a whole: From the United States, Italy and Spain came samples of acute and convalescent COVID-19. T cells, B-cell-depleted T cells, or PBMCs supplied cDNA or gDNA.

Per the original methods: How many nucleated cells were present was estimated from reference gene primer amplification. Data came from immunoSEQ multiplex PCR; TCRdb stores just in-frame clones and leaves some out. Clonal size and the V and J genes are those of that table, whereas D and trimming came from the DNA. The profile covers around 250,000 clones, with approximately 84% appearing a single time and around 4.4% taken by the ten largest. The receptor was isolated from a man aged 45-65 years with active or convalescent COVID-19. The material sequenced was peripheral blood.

CDR3 residues: CASTKDSPHEQYF. The CDR3 region has the DNA TGTGCCAGCACCAAGGACAGTCCCCACGAGCAGTACTTC. The chain joins TRBV2 to TRBJ2-7; tentative D call: TRBD1 (6 bases). V lost 7 bases to trimming and J lost 5 bases, with 15 bases between them. Germline V gives CDR1 SNHLY, CDR2 FYNNEI. This CDR3 contains 13 residues.